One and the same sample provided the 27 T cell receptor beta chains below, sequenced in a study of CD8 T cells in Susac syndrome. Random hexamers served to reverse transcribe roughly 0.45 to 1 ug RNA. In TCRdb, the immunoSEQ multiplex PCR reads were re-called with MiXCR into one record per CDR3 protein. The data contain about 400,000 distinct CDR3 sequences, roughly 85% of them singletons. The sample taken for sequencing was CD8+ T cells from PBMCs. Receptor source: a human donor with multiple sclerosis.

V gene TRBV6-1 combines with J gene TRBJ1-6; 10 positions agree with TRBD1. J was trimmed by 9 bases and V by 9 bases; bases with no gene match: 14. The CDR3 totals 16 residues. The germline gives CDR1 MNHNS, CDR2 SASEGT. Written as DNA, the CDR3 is TGTGCCAGTACACTCCGGGACAGGGGAAGTAGTTCACCCCTCCACTTT. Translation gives CASTLRDRGSSSPLHF.

The CDR3 DNA sequence: TGTGCCTGGTTCGACGGGCCGCTTGATGGCTACACCTTC. Its protein product is CAWFDGPLDGYTF. The chain employs TRBV30 and TRBJ1-2, with D unresolved. V gave up 5 bases and J gave up 6 bases, with 16 bases separating them. Germline loops: CDR1 GTSNPN, CDR2 SVGIG (reference sequence). The CDR3 length is 13 residues.

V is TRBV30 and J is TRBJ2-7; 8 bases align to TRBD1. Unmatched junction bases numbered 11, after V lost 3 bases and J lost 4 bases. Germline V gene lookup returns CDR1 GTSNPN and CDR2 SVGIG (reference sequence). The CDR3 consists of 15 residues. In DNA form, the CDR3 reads TGTGCCTGGAGCTTGGTGCAGGGGGCTTCATACGAGCAGTACTTC. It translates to CAWSLVQGASYEQYF.

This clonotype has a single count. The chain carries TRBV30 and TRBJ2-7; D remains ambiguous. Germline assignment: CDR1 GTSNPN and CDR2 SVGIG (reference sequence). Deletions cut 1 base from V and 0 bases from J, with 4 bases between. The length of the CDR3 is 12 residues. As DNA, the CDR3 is TGTGCCTGGAGTGAATCCTCCTACGAGCAGTACTTC. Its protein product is CAWSESSYEQYF.

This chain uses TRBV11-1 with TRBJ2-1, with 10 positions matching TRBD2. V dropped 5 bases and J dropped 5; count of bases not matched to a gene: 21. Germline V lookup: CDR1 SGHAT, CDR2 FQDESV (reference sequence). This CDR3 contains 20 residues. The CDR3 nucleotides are TGTGCCAGCAGCCCCCCGGGGAGGGCTAGCGGGAGTCGACCACACAATGAGCAGTTCTTC. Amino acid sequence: CASSPPGRASGSRPHNEQFF.

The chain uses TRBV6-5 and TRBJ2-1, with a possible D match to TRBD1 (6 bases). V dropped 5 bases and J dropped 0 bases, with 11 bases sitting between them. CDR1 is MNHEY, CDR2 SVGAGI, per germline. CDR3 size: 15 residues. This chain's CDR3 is CASSHEDSSYNEQFF. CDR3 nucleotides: TGTGCCAGCAGTCACGAGGACAGCTCCTACAATGAGCAGTTCTTC.

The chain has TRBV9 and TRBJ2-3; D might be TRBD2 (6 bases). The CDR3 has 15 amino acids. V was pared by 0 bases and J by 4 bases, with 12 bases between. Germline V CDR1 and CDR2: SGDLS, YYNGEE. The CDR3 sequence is CASSVVAGGADTQYF. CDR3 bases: TGTGCCAGCAGCGTAGTGGCAGGAGGGGCAGATACGCAGTATTTT.

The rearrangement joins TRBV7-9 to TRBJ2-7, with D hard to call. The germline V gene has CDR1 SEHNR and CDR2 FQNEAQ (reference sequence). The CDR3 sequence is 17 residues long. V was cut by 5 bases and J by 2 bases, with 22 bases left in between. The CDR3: CASSPFLTSPAAYEQYF. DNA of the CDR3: TGTGCCAGCAGCCCGTTCTTGACTTCTCCGGCCGCCTACGAGCAGTACTTC.

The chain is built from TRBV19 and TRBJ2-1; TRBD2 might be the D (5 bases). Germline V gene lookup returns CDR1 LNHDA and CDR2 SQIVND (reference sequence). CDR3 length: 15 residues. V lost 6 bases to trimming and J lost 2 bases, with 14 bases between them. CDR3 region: CASRRSLDPYNEQFF. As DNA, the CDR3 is TGTGCCAGTAGGCGCTCACTAGACCCCTACAATGAGCAGTTCTTC.

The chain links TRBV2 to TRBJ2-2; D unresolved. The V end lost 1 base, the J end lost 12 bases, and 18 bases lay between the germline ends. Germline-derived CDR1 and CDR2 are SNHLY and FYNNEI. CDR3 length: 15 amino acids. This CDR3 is CASSEGERLMEKLFF. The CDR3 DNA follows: TGTGCCAGCAGTGAAGGCGAGCGCCTTATGGAGAAGCTGTTTTTT.

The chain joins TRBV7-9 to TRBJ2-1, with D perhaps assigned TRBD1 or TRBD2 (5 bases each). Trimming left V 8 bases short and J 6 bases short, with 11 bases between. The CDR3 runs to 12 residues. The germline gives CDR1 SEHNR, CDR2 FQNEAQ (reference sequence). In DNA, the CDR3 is TGTGCCAGCTCTTGGGGGACCAATGAGCAGTTCTTC. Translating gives CASSWGTNEQFF. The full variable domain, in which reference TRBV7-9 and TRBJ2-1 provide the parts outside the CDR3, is DTGVSQNPRHKITKRGQNVTFRCDPISEHNRLYWYRQTLGQGPEFLTYFQNEAQLEKSRLLSDRFSAERPKGSFSTLEIQRTEQGDSAMYLCASSWGTNEQFFGPGTRLTVL.

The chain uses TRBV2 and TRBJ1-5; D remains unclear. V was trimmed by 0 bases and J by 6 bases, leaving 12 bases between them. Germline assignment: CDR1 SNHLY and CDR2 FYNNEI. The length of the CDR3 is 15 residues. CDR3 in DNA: TGTGCCAGCAGTGAAGCGTCCGACATATTTCAGCCCCAGCATTTT. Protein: CASSEASDIFQPQHF.

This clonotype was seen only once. The CDR3 DNA reads as TGTGCCAGCGAAAAGGAAAGCTCCTACAATGAGCAGTTCTTC. This sequence encodes CASEKESSYNEQFF. The chain joins TRBV19 to TRBJ2-1, with D unclear. The CDR3 runs to 14 residues. V was cut by 9 bases and J by 0 bases, with 12 bases left in between. Germline V gene data show CDR1 as LNHDA and CDR2 as SQIVND (reference sequence).

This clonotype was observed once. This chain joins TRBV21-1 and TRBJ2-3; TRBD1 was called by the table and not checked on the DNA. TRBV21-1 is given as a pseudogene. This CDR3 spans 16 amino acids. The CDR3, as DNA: TGTGCCAGCAGATCCTCGACCCCGGGTACCACAGATACGCAGTATTTT. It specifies CASRSSTPGTTDTQYF.

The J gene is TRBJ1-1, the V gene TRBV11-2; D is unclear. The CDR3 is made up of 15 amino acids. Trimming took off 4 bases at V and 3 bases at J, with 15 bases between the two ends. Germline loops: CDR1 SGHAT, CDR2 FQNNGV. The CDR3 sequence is CASSSLPFEHTEAFF. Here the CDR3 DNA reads TGTGCCAGCAGCTCATTACCCTTTGAGCACACTGAAGCTTTCTTT.

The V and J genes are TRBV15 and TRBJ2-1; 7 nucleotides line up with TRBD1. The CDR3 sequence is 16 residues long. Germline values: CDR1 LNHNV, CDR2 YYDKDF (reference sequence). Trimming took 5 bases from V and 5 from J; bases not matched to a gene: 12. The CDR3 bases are TGTGCCACCAGCGCAGCACCGGGACAGCCTAACAATGAGCAGTTCTTC. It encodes CATSAAPGQPNNEQFF. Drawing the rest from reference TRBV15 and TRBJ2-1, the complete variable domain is DAMVIQNPRYQVTQFGKPVTLSCSQTLNHNVMYWYQQKSSQAPKLLFHYYDKDFNNEADTPDNFQSRRPNTSFCFLDIRSPGLGDTAMYLCATSAAPGQPNNEQFFGPGTRLTVL.

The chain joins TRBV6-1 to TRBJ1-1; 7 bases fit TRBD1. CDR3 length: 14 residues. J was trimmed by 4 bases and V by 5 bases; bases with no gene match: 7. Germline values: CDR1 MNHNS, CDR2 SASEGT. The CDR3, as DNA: TGTGCCAGCAGTCGACAGGGATCGTTCACTGAAGCTTTCTTT. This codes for CASSRQGSFTEAFF.

The CDR3 nucleotides read TGCGCCAGCAGAGCGGGACAGGCCGATCAAGAGACCCAGTACTTC. Its protein is CASRAGQADQETQYF. The chain links TRBV5-1 to TRBJ2-5, with a tentative D call TRBD1 (8 bases). The CDR3 is made up of 15 amino acids. Germline CDR1 is SGHRS and CDR2 is YFSETQ. Trimming removed 5 bases from V and 2 bases from J, with 16 bases in between.

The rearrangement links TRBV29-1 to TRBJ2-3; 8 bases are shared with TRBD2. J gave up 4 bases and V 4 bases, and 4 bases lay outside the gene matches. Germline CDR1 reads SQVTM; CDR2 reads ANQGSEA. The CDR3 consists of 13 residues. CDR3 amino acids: CSVVSGEADTQYF. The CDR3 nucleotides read TGCAGCGTTGTTAGCGGGGAGGCAGATACGCAGTATTTT.

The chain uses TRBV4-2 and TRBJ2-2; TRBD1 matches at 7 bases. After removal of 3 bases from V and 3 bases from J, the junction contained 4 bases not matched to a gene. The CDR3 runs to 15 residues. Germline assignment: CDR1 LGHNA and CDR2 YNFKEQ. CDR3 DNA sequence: TGTGCCAGCAGCCAGCCGGGACAGTACACCGGGGAGCTGTTTTTT. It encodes CASSQPGQYTGELFF.

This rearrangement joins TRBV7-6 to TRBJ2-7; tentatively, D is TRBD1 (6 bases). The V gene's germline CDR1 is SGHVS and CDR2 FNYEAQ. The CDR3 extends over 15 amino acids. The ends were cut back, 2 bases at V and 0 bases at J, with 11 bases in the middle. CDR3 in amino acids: CASSLTGLVSYEQYF. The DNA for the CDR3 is TGTGCCAGCAGCTTAACAGGGCTAGTCTCCTACGAGCAGTACTTC. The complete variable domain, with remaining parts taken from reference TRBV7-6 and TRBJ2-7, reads GAGVSQSPRYKVTKRGQDVALRCDPISGHVSLYWYRQALGQGPEFLTYFNYEAQQDKSGLPNDRFSAERPEGSISTLTIQRTEQRDSAMYRCASSLTGLVSYEQYFGPGTRLTVT.

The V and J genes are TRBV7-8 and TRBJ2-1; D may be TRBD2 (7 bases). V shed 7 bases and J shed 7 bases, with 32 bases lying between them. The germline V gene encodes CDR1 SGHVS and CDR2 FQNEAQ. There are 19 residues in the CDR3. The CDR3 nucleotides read TGTGCCAGCAACCTCGCCCCCCCCTCGGGGGGCGCGAGGTGGAATGAGCAGTTCTTC. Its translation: CASNLAPPSGGARWNEQFF. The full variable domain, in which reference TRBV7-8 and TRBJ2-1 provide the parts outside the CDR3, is GAGVSQSPRYKVAKRGQDVALRCDPISGHVSLFWYQQALGQGPEFLTYFQNEAQLDKSGLPSDRFFAERPEGSVSTLKIQRTQQEDSAVYLCASNLAPPSGGARWNEQFFGPGTRLTVL.

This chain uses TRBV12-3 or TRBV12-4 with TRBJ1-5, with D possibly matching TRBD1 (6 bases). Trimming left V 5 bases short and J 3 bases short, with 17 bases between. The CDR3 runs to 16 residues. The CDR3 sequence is CASSDTGTPLNQPQHF. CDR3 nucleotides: TGTGCCAGCAGTGATACCGGGACACCACTCAATCAGCCCCAGCATTTT.

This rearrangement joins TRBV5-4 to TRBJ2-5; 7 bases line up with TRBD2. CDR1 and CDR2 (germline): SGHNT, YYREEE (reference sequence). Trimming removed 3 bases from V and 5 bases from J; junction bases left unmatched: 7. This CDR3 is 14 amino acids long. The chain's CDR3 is CASSWGGSVETQYF. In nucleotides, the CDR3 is TGTGCCAGCAGCTGGGGGGGTTCGGTGGAGACCCAGTACTTC.

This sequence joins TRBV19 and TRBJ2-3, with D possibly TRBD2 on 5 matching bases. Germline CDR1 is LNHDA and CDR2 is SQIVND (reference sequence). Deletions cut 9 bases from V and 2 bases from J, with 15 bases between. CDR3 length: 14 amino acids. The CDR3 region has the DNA TGTGCCAGCAACAACTTGCGGGCCACAGATACGCAGTATTTT. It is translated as CASNNLRATDTQYF.

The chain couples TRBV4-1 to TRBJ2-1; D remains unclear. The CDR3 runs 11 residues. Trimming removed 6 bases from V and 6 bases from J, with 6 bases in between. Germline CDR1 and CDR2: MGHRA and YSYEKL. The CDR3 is CASRNSNEQFF. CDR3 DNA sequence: TGCGCCAGCAGGAACAGCAATGAGCAGTTCTTC.

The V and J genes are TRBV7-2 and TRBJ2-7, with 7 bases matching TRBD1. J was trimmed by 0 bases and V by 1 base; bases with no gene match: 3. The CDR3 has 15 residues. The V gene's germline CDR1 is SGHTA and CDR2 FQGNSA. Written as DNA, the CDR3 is TGTGCCAGCAGCTTAGGATGGGACAGCTCCTACGAGCAGTACTTC. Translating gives CASSLGWDSSYEQYF. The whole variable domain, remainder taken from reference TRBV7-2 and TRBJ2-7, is GAGVSQSPSNKVTEKGKDVELRCDPISGHTALYWYRQSLGQGLEFLIYFQGNSAPDKSGLPSDRFSAERTGGSVSTLTIQRTQQEDSAVYLCASSLGWDSSYEQYFGPGTRLTVT.